This T cell receptor beta chain is from a study of T cells after yellow fever vaccination (dated by TCRdb to about 2019). As for the study more broadly: The SMART-Seq v4 Ultra Low Input RNA kit was used to prepare libraries from fractions with low cell numbers. To follow T-cell clones before and after primary and booster YFV17D yellow fever vaccination, bulk TCR alpha and beta repertoires were sequenced over time. The cohort comprised two healthy male donors, one aged 18 to 30 and one aged 30 to 40 years. Blood samples were taken at several timepoints before and after primary and secondary immunization, and bulk PBMC replicates and cell subsets were isolated. The paper's findings and limits, for the study overall: The secondary T-cell response was weaker than the primary response but faster, peaking on day 5 instead of day 15. Computational filtering was needed because FACS-sorted repertoires could contain abundant contaminating clonotypes from the bulk population. Most clones expanded after primary vaccination were re-detected after the booster (almost 98% of CD4 and more than 70% of CD8), suggesting broad memory maintenance. A small fraction of clonotypes appeared in both the CD4 and CD8 compartments, likely as a result of convergent recombination. Only a couple of donors were included in the study, so the extent to which the findings can be generalized is limited.

The treatment or condition label for this specimen denotes: live attenuated yellow fever vaccine strain. Two biological replicates of bulk PBMCs were collected at each blood-draw timepoint. PBMCs were isolated from peripheral blood using a standard Ficoll-Paque protocol. TriZol was used to extract RNA from bulk PBMCs, from CD4 and CD8 fractions, and from dextramer-positive and dextramer-negative fractions. V and J lose 8 bases and 9 bases, and a span of 15 bases separates them. Looking up the germline V gene (reference sequence) yields CDR1 GTSNPN and CDR2 SVGIG. Taken from cysteine to phenylalanine, the CDR3 has 11 residues. Just the 33-base CDR3 DNA is kept, in frame starting at base 1. Sequencing relied on an Illumina NovaSeq 6000. TCR cDNA was synthesized by 5'RACE template switching, through which a universal primer site and unique molecular identifiers were introduced. Priming for cDNA synthesis came from both the TCR alpha and TCR beta constant segments. Two PCR steps were used to amplify libraries, with sample barcodes and sequencing adapters being added in the second step. Sequencing of libraries was performed on Illumina HiSeq 2500 (2x100 bp) or NovaSeq (2x150 bp). Turning to the authors' computational methods: MIGEC was used to demultiplex reads and collapse the reads into UMI consensus sequences, and MiXCR was used for V(D)J alignment. Using edgeR on replicate PBMC samples, clonotypes were called vaccine-responding if FDR was below 0.01 and the log2 fold change was above 5 up to day 15. Each bulk clonotype received a CD4 or CD8 identity based on whether the sequenced CD4 or CD8 repertoire contained that clonotype at higher abundance. TCRdb itself trimmed the public reads at Q25 with fastp, ran MiXCR and retained productive beta chains. When rows share a CDR3 protein, they turn into one entry using the most common DNA and genes. Clone size and V and J calls follow TCRdb, not the original study. The sample records a few hundred thousand distinct CDR3 sequences, 3.5% to 4.5% of which are singletons. The ten largest clones add up to 19% of the sample.

This clonotype was observed a few times. Its antigen remains undetermined. Base qualities are not provided; no much larger clone lies one nucleotide away. The sample here was PBMCs, taken 15 days after the yellow fever booster vaccination. The receptor was derived from a young man who received the YFV17D yellow fever vaccine. The chain is assembled from TRBV30 and TRBJ2-3, with TRBD2 tentatively as D gene (6 bases match). This receptor carries the CDR3 CAIRPGETQYF. The DNA sequence is TGTGCCATCCGACCGGGGGAGACGCAGTATTTT.